A single T cell receptor beta chain is shown here with its context. Its antigen remains unidentified. The input lacks base qualities; no much larger clone sits a single base away. Each donor gave one peripheral blood draw, approximately 120 mL on average, collected into heparinised tubes. Using a panel that included CD45RO, CCR7, CD25, CD127, CD95 and CD27, naive, central memory, regulatory and stem cell-like memory CD4+ T cells were sorted on a BD FACSAria II. Purity was above 95% for every sorted population. PBMCs were separated immediately by Lymphoprep density gradient centrifugation and were stained directly, without being cultured. To minimize batch effects, samples were stained and sorted in pairs, one healthy donor with one patient per experiment. From a lookup of the germline V gene, CDR1 and CDR2 are SGHRS and YFSETQ. From the cysteine up to the phenylalanine, the CDR3 has a length of 13 residues. The retained sequence is limited to the CDR3, 39 bases, with the frame set at the first base. V loses 2 bases, J loses 7 bases, and the germline ends lie 10 bases apart.

The sample belongs to a study of beta chain features in type 1 diabetes (dated by TCRdb to 2016 to 2018). With regard to the full study: Patients and healthy donors did not differ in mean age, gender distribution, total cell number or subset yield. Across all samples, about 110 million sorted cells were examined, and cell number per subset correlated strongly with RNA yield. In the study, TCRB repertoires of sorted circulating CD4+ T cell subsets from recently diagnosed type 1 diabetes patients were compared with those of matched healthy donors. Regulatory and stem cell-like memory subsets were isolated from only 8 patients and roughly 8 healthy donors, whereas naive and central memory subsets came from all 30 or so donors.

Here is what the overall study found, with its caveats: In all four CD4+ subsets, TCRB CDR3 length was moderately but significantly shorter in type 1 diabetes patients. At VDJ recombination sites, type 1 diabetes patients had fewer insertions and more deleted nucleotides, which implies abnormalities in thymic rearrangement. PCR might favor shorter templates, but patient and control samples were amplified and corrected together, so any skew would affect both groups equally. Naive, central memory and regulatory TCRB repertoires appeared to be more alike among patients than among healthy donors. Because cDNA was sequenced instead of genomic DNA, highly expressing activated cells could be over-represented, though the groups showed no difference in activation or CD3 levels. HLA sub-analyses involved small numbers of individuals, so any influence of HLA type on TCRB rearrangement remained unresolved.

The High Capacity cDNA Reverse Transcription Kit was used to reverse transcribe all of the isolated RNA, meaning that expressed TCRB transcripts were what got sequenced. Survey-depth immunoSEQ sequencing was performed on stem cell-like memory T cell samples, with an average of around 920,000 total reads per sample. After sorted cells were lysed in RLT buffer, RNA was extracted with DNase-treated RNeasy Micro or Mini kits, with the choice depending on cell number. Each cell subset was processed on its own to prevent cross-contamination, while patient and healthy donor samples were processed together. TCRB sequences were amplified from cDNA with the immunoSEQ multiplex PCR, producing 87-bp fragments spanning the CDR3 region. Amplicons were sequenced on the Illumina HiSeq platform. The authors' analysis ran thus. Synthetic template baselines were used to correct PCR bias computationally, reads within Hamming distance 2 were collapsed together, and singletons that could not be merged were discarded. By aligning reads against IMGT, V, D and J genes, CDR3 length, and insertions or deletions at six rearrangement sites were assigned. Within each subset, clonotype counts were normalized to sorted cell number, after which true diversity and Gini coefficients were computed with the tcR R package. The overlap coefficient, calculated on TCRB nucleotide sequences, was used to measure repertoire sharing. TCRdb limited this immuneACCESS table to in-frame rearrangements with V and J called. A share of clones is missing; checked studies link under half to unresolved V genes, and the rest is unexplained. V, J and clone size derive from that table, while D and trimming were established from the DNA sequence. The sample table contains 40,000 to 65,000 clones; only one count was recorded for 55% to 80% of them. The top ten hold 0.29% of the sample.

The V and J genes are TRBV5-1 and TRBJ2-1; a weak D assignment points to TRBD2 (6 bases agree). The sample was stem cell memory CD4+ T cells from blood. Read against the paper, the sample's cell subset or site label means: stem cell-like memory CD4+ T cells. The receptor's source is a woman under 40 with type 1 diabetes. The nucleotides read TGCGCCAGCAGCTTTAGCGGTTCAAATGAGCAGTTCTTC. It is translated as CASSFSGSNEQFF.